This T cell receptor (beta chain) emerged from a study of blood T cell repertoires in COVID-19. Study summary: From T cells, B-cell-depleted T cells, or PBMCs came the material, which was cDNA or gDNA.

TCRdb keeps only in-frame clones here, not all; method: immunoSEQ multiplex PCR. This sample yields 110,000 to 150,000 clones, of which around 79% are seen a single time; about 8.7% belongs to the top ten. There are 13 residues in the CDR3. The V and J ends lost 5 bases and 3 bases respectively, with 9 bases between them. The germline gives CDR1 MNHNS, CDR2 SASEGT. V gene TRBV6-1 combines with J gene TRBJ2-3; D is unresolved. This sequence was found in a man aged 50 or older with active or convalescent COVID-19. The source material was peripheral blood. The CDR3 DNA reads as TGTGCCAGCAGTCAACATCCTACAGATACGCAGTATTTT. It yields the protein CASSQHPTDTQYF.